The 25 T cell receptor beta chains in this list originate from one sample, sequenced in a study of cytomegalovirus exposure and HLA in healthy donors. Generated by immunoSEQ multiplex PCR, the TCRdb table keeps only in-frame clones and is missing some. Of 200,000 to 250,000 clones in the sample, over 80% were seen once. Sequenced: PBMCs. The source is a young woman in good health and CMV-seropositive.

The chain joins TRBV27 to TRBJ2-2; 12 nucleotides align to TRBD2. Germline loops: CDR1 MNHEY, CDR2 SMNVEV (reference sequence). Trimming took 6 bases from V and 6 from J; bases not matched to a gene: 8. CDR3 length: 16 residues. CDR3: CASSPSSGRAPGELFF. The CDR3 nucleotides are TGTGCCAGCAGCCCCTCTAGCGGGAGGGCTCCCGGGGAGCTGTTTTTT.

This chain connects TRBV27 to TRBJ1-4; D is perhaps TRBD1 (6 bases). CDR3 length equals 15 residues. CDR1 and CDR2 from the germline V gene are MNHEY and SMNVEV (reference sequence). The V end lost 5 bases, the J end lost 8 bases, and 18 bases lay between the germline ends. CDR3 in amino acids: CASSPNEGGGEKLFF. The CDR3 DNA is TGTGCCAGCAGTCCCAACGAGGGAGGGGGAGAAAAACTGTTTTTT.

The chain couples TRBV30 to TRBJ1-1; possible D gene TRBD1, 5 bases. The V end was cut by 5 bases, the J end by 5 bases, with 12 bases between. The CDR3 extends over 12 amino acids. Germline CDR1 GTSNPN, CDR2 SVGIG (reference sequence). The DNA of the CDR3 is TGTGCCTGGGGGAGGGGAGAGACTGAAGCTTTCTTT. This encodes CAWGRGETEAFF.

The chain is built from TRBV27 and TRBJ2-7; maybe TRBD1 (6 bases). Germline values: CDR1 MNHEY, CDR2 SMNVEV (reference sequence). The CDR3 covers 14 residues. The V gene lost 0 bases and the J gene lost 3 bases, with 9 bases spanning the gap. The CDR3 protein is CASSLSKGGYEQYF. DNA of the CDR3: TGTGCCAGCAGTTTATCGAAAGGGGGCTACGAGCAGTACTTC.

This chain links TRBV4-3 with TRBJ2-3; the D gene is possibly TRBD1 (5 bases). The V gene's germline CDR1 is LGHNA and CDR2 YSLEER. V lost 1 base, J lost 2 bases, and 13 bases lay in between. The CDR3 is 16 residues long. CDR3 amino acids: CASSQGWGGSTDTQYF. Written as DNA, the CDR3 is TGCGCCAGCAGCCAAGGGTGGGGCGGTTCCACAGATACGCAGTATTTT.

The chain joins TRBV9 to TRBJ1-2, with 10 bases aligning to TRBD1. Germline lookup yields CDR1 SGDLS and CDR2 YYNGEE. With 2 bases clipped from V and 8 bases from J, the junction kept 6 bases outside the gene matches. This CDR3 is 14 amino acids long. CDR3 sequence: CASSVSGTGEGYTF. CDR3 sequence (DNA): TGTGCCAGCAGCGTCTCCGGGACAGGGGAGGGCTACACCTTC.

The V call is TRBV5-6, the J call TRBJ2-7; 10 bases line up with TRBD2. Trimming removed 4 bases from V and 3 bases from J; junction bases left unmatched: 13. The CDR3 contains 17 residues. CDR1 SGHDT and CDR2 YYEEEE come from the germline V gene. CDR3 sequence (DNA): TGTGCCAGCAGCAAAATCGCCCTAGCGGGAGCGGGCTACGAGCAGTACTTC. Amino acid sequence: CASSKIALAGAGYEQYF.

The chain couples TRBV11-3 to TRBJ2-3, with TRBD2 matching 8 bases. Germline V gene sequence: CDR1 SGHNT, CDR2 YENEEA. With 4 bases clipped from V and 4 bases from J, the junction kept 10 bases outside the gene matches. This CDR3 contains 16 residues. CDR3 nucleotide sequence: TGTGCCAGCAGCTCCCGAGGGAGCGGGAGTGCAGATACGCAGTATTTT. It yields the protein CASSSRGSGSADTQYF.

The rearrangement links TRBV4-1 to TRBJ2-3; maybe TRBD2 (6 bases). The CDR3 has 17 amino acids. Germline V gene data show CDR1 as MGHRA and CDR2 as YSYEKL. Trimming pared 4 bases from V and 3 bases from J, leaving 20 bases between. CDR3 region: CASSPTRTRRGTDTQYF. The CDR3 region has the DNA TGCGCCAGCAGCCCGACGCGGACCCGGAGGGGAACAGATACGCAGTATTTT.

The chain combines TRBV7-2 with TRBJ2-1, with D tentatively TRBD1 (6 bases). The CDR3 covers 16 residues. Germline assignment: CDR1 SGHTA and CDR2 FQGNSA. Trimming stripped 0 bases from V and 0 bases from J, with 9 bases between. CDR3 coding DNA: TGTGCCAGCAGCTTAGCGGGCAGGGGCTCCTACAATGAGCAGTTCTTC. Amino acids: CASSLAGRGSYNEQFF.

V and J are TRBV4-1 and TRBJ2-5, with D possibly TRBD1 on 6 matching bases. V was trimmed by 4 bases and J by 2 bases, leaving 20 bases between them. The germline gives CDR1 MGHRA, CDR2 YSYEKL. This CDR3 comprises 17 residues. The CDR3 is CASSPLIVARGQETQYF. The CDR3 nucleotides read TGCGCCAGCAGCCCCCTAATAGTAGCAAGGGGGCAAGAGACCCAGTACTTC.

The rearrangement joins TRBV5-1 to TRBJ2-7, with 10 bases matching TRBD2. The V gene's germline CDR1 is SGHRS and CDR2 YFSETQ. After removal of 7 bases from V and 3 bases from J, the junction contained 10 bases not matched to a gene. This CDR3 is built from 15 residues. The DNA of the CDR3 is TGCGCCAGCGGATTTTCTAGCGGGAGTATCTACGAGCAGTACTTC. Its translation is CASGFSSGSIYEQYF.

CDR3 residues: CASSLQGLTAKNIQYF. CDR3 bases: TGTGCCAGCAGTTTACAGGGGCTGACGGCCAAAAACATTCAGTACTTC. The V call is TRBV27, the J call TRBJ2-4, with D perhaps matching TRBD1 (6 bases). V lost 2 bases to trimming and J lost 1 base, with 12 bases between them. Germline V gene lookup returns CDR1 MNHEY and CDR2 SMNVEV (reference sequence). The CDR3 is made up of 16 amino acids.

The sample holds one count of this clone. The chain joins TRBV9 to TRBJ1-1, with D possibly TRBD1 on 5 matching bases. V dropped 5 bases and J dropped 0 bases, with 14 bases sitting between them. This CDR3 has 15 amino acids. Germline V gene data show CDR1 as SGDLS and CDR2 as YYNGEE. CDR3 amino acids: CASSEREGLNTEAFF. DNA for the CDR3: TGTGCCAGCAGTGAGCGGGAGGGGCTGAACACTGAAGCTTTCTTT.

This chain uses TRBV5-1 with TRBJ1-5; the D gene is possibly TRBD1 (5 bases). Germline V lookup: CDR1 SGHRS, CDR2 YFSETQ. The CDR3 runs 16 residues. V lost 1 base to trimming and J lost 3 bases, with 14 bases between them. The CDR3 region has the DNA TGCGCCAGCAGCTTGATTCCAGGGATCGACAATCAGCCCCAGCATTTT. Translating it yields CASSLIPGIDNQPQHF.

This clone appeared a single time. CDR3 region: CASSFGWTGANVLTF. The DNA of the CDR3 is TGTGCCAGCAGTTTCGGGTGGACTGGGGCCAACGTCCTGACTTTC. The gene calls are TRBV27 and TRBJ2-6, with unresolved D. From germline, CDR1 is MNHEY and CDR2 SMNVEV (reference sequence). This CDR3 comprises 15 residues. V lost 3 bases, J lost 2 bases, and 8 bases lay in between.

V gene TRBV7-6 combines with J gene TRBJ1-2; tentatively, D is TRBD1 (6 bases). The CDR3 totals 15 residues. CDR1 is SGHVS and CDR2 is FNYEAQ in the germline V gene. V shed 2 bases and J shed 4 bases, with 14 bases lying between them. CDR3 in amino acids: CASSLNTGLAYGYTF. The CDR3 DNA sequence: TGTGCCAGCAGCTTAAACACAGGGCTTGCCTATGGCTACACCTTC.

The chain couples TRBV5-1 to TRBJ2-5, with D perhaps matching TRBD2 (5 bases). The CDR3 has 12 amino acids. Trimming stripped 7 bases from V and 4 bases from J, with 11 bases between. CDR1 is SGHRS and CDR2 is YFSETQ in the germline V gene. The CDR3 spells CASAREGETQYF. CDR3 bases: TGCGCCAGCGCGAGGGAAGGAGAGACCCAGTACTTC.

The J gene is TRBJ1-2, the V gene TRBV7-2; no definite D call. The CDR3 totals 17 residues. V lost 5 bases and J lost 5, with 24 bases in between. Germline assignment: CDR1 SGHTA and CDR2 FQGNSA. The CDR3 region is CASSKSSLSTNYYGYTF. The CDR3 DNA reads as TGTGCCAGCAGCAAATCCAGCCTATCAACTAACTATTATGGCTACACCTTC.

The CDR3 DNA reads TGTGCCAGCAGCTCGGGGGACTGGCGCAATGAGCAGTTCTTC. Translating gives CASSSGDWRNEQFF. This sequence joins TRBV7-3 and TRBJ2-1; D perhaps matches TRBD2 (6 bases). The CDR3 runs 14 residues. Trimming removed 4 bases from V and 6 bases from J, with 13 bases in between. Germline-derived CDR1 and CDR2 are SGHTA and FQGTGA.

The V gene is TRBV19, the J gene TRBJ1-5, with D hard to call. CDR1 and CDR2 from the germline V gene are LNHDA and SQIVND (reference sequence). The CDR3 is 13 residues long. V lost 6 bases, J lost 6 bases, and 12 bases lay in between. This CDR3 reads CASRSGSIQPQHF. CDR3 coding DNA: TGTGCCAGTAGGTCCGGTTCAATTCAGCCCCAGCATTTT.

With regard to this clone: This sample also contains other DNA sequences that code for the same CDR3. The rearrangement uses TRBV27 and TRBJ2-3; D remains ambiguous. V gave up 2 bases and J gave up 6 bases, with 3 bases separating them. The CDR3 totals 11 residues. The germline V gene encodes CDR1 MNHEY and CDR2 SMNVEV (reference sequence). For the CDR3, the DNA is TGTGCCAGCAGTTTAAGGGATACGCAGTATTTT. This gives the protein CASSLRDTQYF.

Here the CDR3 DNA reads TGTGCCAGCAGCTTAGGGTACTCCTACGAGCAGTACTTC. This translates into CASSLGYSYEQYF. The V call is TRBV7-6, the J call TRBJ2-7; D not certain. Trimming left V 1 base short and J 0 bases short, with 4 bases between. This CDR3 spans 13 amino acids. Germline values: CDR1 SGHVS, CDR2 FNYEAQ.

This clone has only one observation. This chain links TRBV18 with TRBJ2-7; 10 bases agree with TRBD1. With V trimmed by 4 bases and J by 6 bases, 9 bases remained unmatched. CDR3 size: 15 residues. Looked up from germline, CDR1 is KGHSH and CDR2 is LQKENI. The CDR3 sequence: CASSLGTGESFEQYF. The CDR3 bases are TGTGCCAGCTCACTAGGGACAGGGGAAAGTTTCGAGCAGTACTTC.

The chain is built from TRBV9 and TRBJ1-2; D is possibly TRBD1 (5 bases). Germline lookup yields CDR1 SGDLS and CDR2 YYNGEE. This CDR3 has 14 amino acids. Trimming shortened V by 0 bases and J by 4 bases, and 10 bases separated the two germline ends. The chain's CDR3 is CASSVGGGTYGYTF. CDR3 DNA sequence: TGTGCCAGCAGCGTAGGTGGGGGGACCTATGGCTACACCTTC.